Below, 11 T cell receptor beta chains from the same sample are listed, as sequenced in a study of blood T cell repertoires in COVID-19. Profiling relied on immunoSEQ multiplex PCR, and the TCRdb table lists in-frame clones only, not all of them. The sample comprises 300,000 to 450,000 clones, more than 80% of which are singletons, and approximately 3% rests with the top ten. The source material was peripheral blood. The source is a woman between 25 and 40 years old with COVID-19, enrolled during active disease.

J is TRBJ1-2 and V is TRBV29-1; TRBD1 might be the D (5 bases). The CDR3 contains 13 residues. V lost 5 bases and J 3 bases, leaving 13 bases between the germline ends. Germline V gives CDR1 SQVTM, CDR2 ANQGSEA. The CDR3 reads CSVSDRQHYGYTF. The CDR3 DNA reads TGCAGCGTTTCCGACCGACAGCACTATGGCTACACCTTC.

V gene TRBV12-3 or TRBV12-4 combines with J gene TRBJ2-3; TRBD2 is a possible D gene (5 bases). Deletions cut 3 bases from V and 9 bases from J, with 13 bases between. The CDR3 extends over 13 amino acids. The CDR3 is CASSLSGDGTQYF. The CDR3 DNA is TGTGCCAGCAGTTTGAGCGGTGATGGGACGCAGTATTTT.

The V and J genes are TRBV14 and TRBJ2-1, with 15 bases that match TRBD2. V dropped 5 bases and J dropped 10; count of bases not matched to a gene: 9. Germline V CDR1 and CDR2: SGHDN, FVKESK. The CDR3 runs 16 residues. CDR3 sequence (DNA): TGTGCCAGCAGCTCTGGACTAGCGGGGGGGCTTGGCGAGCAGTTCTTC. Protein: CASSSGLAGGLGEQFF.

J is TRBJ2-7 and V is TRBV6-6, with D perhaps matching TRBD2 (5 bases). The CDR3 length is 15 residues. CDR1 MNHNY and CDR2 SVGAGI come from the germline V gene (reference sequence). Trimming cost V 6 bases and J 0 bases, with 15 bases left between them. The DNA of the CDR3 is TGTGCCAGCAGACACGGCGGGTATAGCTCCTACGAGCAGTACGTC. Its translation: CASRHGGYSSYEQYV.

This sequence joins TRBV5-1 and TRBJ2-2; maybe TRBD2 (6 bases). V was cut by 0 bases and J by 2 bases, with 14 bases left in between. The CDR3 runs to 17 residues. Germline CDR1 and CDR2: SGHRS and YFSETQ. The CDR3 loop is CASSLGGATDNTGELFF. In DNA form, the CDR3 reads TGCGCCAGCAGCTTGGGCGGGGCTACCGACAACACCGGGGAGCTGTTTTTT.

This clone was counted once. V gene TRBV10-3 combines with J gene TRBJ1-2; 9 nucleotides agree with TRBD1. This CDR3 spans 14 amino acids. Germline CDR1 ENHRY, CDR2 SYGVKD. V lost 6 bases, J lost 8 bases, and 10 bases stayed unmatched. This CDR3 is CAIRELGQGDGYTF. The CDR3 DNA is TGTGCCATCAGGGAATTGGGACAGGGAGACGGCTACACCTTC.

The chain is built from TRBV18 and TRBJ1-4, with 9 bases identical to TRBD1. The CDR3 covers 16 residues. The V gene end was trimmed by 3 bases and the J gene end by 4 bases; junction bases not matched to a gene: 6. The germline V gene encodes CDR1 KGHSH and CDR2 LQKENI. CDR3 loop: CASSPFRTGVNEKLFF. Written as DNA, the CDR3 is TGTGCCAGCTCACCGTTTCGGACAGGGGTTAATGAAAAACTGTTTTTT.

This clone has a handful of counts. The chain uses TRBV28 and TRBJ1-5, with D unclear. The CDR3 consists of 16 residues. V gave up 2 bases and J gave up 2 bases, with 13 bases separating them. CDR1 MDHEN and CDR2 SYDVKM come from the germline V gene. The CDR3 nucleotides are TGTGCCAGCAGTTTAGATTGGTCGGTTCGCAATCAGCCCCAGCATTTT. It translates to CASSLDWSVRNQPQHF.

This rearrangement joins TRBV4-1 to TRBJ2-5; 8 nucleotides align to TRBD1. Germline CDR1 reads MGHRA; CDR2 reads YSYEKL. CDR3 length: 16 residues. V dropped 4 bases and J dropped 7; count of bases not matched to a gene: 14. CDR3 coding DNA: TGCGCCAGCAGCCCCGCGGACAGGGCGAGTATCGTGACCCAGTACTTC. This translates into CASSPADRASIVTQYF.

V and J are TRBV12-3 or TRBV12-4 and TRBJ2-2; D uncertain. Trimming stripped 1 base from V and 7 bases from J, with 7 bases between. The CDR3 consists of 13 residues. CDR3 residues: CASSLVEIGELFF. CDR3 sequence (DNA): TGTGCCAGCAGTTTAGTGGAGATCGGGGAGCTGTTTTTT.

V is TRBV6-5 and J is TRBJ1-1; 9 nucleotides line up with TRBD1. CDR3 length: 14 residues. In germline, CDR1 is MNHEY, CDR2 SVGAGI. Losses at the gene ends were 6 bases for V and 6 bases for J; bases not matched to a gene: 8. The CDR3 DNA follows: TGTGCCAGCAGAACAGGGGGCGGCTCACCTGAAGCTTTCTTT. It codes for CASRTGGGSPEAFF.